A selection of T cell receptor beta chains follows, all from one sample in a study of blood T cell repertoires in COVID-19. Only in-frame clones appear in the TCRdb table, and some are missing; sequencing was by immunoSEQ multiplex PCR. The sample lists under 200,000 clones; around 83% were seen once. Material for sequencing was PBMCs or T cells enriched from blood (not recorded which). The receptors were gathered from a middle-aged woman in a cohort exposed to, infected with or recovered from COVID-19 (not recorded which). CDR3s include the opening cysteine and the closing phenylalanine or tryptophan. A D gene is named only where the DNA matches it firmly. The size entry is marked missing in some rows and otherwise reads once, few, many or a size class.

TRBJ1-1,.,16,.,TRBV7-8,CASSLRGLDMNTEAFF,TGTGCCAGCAGCCTCCGGGGACTTGATATGAACACTGAAGCTTTCTTT
TRBJ1-1,.,14,.,TRBV27,CASSYGGPNTEAFF,TGTGCCAGCAGTTACGGGGGGCCTAACACTGAAGCTTTCTTT
TRBJ1-1,.,13,few,TRBV3-1/TRBV3-2,CASSQAGGGEAFF,TGTGCCAGCAGCCAAGCGGGGGGGGGCGAAGCTTTCTTT
TRBJ1-6,.,15,.,TRBV10-1,CASSELLDRSAPLHF,TGCGCCAGCAGTGAGTTACTAGACCGAAGTGCACCCCTCCACTTT
TRBJ2-2,.,17,.,TRBV4-3,CASSQLIPGDTTGELFF,TGCGCCAGCAGCCAACTCATACCCGGGGACACCACCGGGGAGCTGTTTTTT
TRBJ1-2,TRBD1,14,.,TRBV9,CASSAGQGALGYTF,TGTGCCAGCAGCGCGGGACAGGGGGCCCTTGGCTACACCTTC
TRBJ2-1,TRBD1,15,.,TRBV7-9,CASSPGTGGYNEQFF,TGTGCCAGCAGCCCTGGGACAGGGGGCTACAATGAGCAGTTCTTC
TRBJ2-2,TRBD2,18,.,TRBV9,CASSVGVAGGKNTGELFF,TGTGCCAGCAGCGTAGGGGTAGCGGGAGGGAAGAACACCGGGGAGCTGTTTTTT
TRBJ2-3,.,15,.,TRBV19,CASRGSGVVTDTQYF,TGTGCCAGTAGGGGTTCCGGGGTCGTCACAGATACGCAGTATTTT
TRBJ2-7,.,12,many,TRBV12-3/TRBV12-4,CASSFAGNEQYF,TGTGCCAGCAGTTTTGCAGGCAACGAGCAGTACTTC
TRBJ1-5,TRBD1,15,.,TRBV7-6,CASSVGQGRGQPQHF,TGTGCCAGCAGCGTGGGACAGGGGCGAGGGCAGCCCCAGCATTTT
TRBJ2-5,.,16,.,TRBV5-1,CASSLEAQGISGTQYF,TGCGCCAGCAGCTTGGAAGCGCAGGGGATTTCAGGGACCCAGTACTTC
TRBJ1-2,TRBD1,15,.,TRBV3-1/TRBV3-2,CASRPTGGADYGYTF,TGTGCCAGCAGACCCACAGGGGGCGCCGACTATGGCTACACCTTC
TRBJ2-7,.,13,.,TRBV30,CAWSITSNYEQYF,TGTGCCTGGAGTATAACTTCCAACTACGAGCAGTACTTC
TRBJ1-1,.,14,.,TRBV5-1,CASSLTGRNTEAFF,TGCGCCAGCAGCCTTACAGGCCGGAACACTGAAGCTTTCTTT
TRBJ2-7,TRBD2,14,.,TRBV5-4,CASSGRDGPYEQYF,TGTGCCAGCAGCGGGAGGGACGGCCCCTACGAGCAGTACTTC